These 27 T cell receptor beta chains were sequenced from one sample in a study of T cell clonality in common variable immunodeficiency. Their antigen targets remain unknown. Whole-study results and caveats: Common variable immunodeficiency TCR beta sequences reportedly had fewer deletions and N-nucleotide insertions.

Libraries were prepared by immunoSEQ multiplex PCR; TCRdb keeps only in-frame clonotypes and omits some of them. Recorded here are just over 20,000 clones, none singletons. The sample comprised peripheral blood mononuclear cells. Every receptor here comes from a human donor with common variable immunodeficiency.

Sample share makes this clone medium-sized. The sequenced part of the CDR3 DNA is TGTGCCAGTACCCTGACTAGCGGGGGCTACAATGAG. Translated, it gives CASTLTSGGYNE. In full, the CDR3 reads CASTLTSGGYNEQFF. The gene calls are TRBV19 and TRBJ2-1, with 12 bases aligning to TRBD2. From the germline J gene comes the end of the CDR3, since the read stops 3 residues before it. From germline, CDR1 is LNHDA and CDR2 SQIVND (reference sequence). The CDR3 loop spans 15 amino acids. Trimming removed 7 bases from V and 3 bases from J; junction bases left unmatched: 4. Based on the CDR3 plus reference TRBV19 and TRBJ2-1, the full variable domain is DGGITQSPKYLFRKEGQNVTLSCEQNLNHDAMYWYRQDPGQGLRLIYYSQIVNDFQKGDIAEGYSVSREKKESFPLTVTSAQKNPTAFYLCASTLTSGGYNEQFFGPGTRLTVL.

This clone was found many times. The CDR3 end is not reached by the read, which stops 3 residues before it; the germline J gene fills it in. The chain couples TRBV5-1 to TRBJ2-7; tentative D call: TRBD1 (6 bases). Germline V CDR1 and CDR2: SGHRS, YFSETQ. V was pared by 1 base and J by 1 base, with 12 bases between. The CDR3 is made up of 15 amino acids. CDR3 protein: CASSLLPGASYEQYF. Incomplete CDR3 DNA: TGCGCCAGCAGCTTGCTTCCAGGGGCATCCTACGAG.

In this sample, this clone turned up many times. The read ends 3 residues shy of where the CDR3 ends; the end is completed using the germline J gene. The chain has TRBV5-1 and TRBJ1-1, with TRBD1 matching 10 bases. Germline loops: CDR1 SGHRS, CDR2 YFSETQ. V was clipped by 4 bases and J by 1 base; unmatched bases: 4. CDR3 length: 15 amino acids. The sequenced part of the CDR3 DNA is TGCGCCAGCAGCAGACAGGGGGCCGGGAACACTGAA. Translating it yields CASSRQGAGNTE. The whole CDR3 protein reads CASSRQGAGNTEAFF.

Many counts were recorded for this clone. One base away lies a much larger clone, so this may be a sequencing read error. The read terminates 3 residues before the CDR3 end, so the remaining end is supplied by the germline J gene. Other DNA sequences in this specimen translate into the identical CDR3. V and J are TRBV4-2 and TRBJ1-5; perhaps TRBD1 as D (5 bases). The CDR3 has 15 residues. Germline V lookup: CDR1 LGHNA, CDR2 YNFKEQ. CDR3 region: CASSAQGGHNQPQHF. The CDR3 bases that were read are TGCGCCAGCAGCGCGCAGGGTGGACACAATCAGCCC.

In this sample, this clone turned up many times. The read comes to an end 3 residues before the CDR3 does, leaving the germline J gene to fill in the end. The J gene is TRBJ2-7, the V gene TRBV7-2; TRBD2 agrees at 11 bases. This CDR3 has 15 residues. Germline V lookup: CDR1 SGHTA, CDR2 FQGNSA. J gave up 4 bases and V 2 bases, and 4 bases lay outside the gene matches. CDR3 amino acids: CASSLSSGGGYEQYF. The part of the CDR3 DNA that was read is TGTGCCAGCAGCTTAAGTAGCGGGGGGGGGTACGAG. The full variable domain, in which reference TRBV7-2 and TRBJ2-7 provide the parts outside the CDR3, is GAGVSQSPSNKVTEKGKDVELRCDPISGHTALYWYRQSLGQGLEFLIYFQGNSAPDKSGLPSDRFSAERTGGSVSTLTIQRTQQEDSAVYLCASSLSSGGGYEQYFGPGTRLTVT.

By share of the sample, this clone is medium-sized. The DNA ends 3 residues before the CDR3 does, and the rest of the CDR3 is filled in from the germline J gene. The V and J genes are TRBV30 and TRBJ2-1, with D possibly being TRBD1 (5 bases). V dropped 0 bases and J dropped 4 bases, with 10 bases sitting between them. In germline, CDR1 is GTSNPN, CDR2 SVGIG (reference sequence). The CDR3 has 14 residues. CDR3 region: CAWSVAKGYNEQFF. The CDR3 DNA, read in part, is TGTGCCTGGAGTGTTGCCAAGGGGTACAATGAG.

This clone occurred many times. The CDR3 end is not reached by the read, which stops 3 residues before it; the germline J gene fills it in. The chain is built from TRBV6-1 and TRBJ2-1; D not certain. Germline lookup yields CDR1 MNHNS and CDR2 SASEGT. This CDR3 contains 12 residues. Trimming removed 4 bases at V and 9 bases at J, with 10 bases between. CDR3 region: CASSATRVEQFF. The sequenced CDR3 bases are TGTGCCAGCAGTGCAACAAGGGTTGAG.

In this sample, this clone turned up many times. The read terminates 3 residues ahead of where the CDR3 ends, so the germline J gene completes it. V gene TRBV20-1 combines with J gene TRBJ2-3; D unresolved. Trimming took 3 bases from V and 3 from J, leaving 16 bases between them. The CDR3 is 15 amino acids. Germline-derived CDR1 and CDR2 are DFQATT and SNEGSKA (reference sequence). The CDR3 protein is CSASPIRLRTDTQYF. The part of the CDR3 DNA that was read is TGCAGTGCTAGTCCCATTAGACTTCGTACAGATACG.

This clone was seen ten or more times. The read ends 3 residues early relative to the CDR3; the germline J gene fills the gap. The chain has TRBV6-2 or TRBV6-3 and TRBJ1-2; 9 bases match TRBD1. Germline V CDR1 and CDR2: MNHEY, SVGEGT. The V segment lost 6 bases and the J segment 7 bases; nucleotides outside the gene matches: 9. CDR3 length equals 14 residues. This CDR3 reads CASSRGTGKGGYTF. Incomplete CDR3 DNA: TGTGCCAGCAGCAGAGGGACAGGGAAGGGTGGC.

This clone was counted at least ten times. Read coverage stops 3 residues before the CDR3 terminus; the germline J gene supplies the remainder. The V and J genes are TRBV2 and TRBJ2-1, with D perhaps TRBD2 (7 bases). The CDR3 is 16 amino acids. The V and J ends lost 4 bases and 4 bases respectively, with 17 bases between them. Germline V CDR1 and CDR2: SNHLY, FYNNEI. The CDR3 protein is CASSAFSAGAYNEQFF. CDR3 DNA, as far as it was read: TGTGCCAGCAGTGCCTTCTCGGCGGGGGCGTACAATGAG.

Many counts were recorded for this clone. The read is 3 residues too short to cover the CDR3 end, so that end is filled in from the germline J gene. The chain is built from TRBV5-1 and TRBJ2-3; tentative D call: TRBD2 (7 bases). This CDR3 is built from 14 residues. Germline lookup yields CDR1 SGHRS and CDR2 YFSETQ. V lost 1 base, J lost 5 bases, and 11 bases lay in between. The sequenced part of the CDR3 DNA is TGCGCCAGCAGCTTGCTCGGGGGGCAAGATACG. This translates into CASSLLGGQDT. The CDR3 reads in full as CASSLLGGQDTQYF.

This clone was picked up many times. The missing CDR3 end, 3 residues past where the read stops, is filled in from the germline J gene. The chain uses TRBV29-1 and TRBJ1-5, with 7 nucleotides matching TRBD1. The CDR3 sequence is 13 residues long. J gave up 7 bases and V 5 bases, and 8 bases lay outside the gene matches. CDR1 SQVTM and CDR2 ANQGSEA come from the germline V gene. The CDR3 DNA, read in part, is TGCAGCGTTACAGGGGAAAGGGGACAGCCC. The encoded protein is CSVTGERGQP. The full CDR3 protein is CSVTGERGQPQHF.

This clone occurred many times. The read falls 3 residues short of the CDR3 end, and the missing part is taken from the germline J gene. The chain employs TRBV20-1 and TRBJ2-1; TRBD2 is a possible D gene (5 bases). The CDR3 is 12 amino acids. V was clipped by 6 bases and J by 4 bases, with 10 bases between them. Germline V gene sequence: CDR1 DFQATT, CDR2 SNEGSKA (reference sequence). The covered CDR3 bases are TGCAGTGCCCACGGACTGTACAATGAG. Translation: CSAHGLYNE. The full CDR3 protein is CSAHGLYNEQFF.

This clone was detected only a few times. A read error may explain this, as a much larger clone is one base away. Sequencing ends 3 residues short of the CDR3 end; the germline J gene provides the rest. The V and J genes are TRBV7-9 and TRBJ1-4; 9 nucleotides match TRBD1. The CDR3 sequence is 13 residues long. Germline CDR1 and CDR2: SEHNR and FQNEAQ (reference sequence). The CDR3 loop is CSSSGTGLEKLFF. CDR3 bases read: TGTTCCAGCTCCGGGACAGGGCTTGAAAAA.

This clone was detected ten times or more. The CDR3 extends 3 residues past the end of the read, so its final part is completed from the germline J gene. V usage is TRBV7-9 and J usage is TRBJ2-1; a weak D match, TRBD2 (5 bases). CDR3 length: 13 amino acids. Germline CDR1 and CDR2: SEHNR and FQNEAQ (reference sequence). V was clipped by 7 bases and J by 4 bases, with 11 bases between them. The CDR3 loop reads CASTPDSYNEQFF. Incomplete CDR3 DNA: TGTGCCAGCACCCCGGACTCTTACAATGAG.

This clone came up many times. The sequenced part of the CDR3 DNA is TGTGCCAGTAGCTCAACCAGGACTCGGGGGGGCGAG. The encoded protein is CASSSTRTRGGE. The complete CDR3 protein is CASSSTRTRGGEQYF. The chain links TRBV19 to TRBJ2-7; 8 bases fit TRBD2. The read falls 3 residues short of the CDR3 end, and the missing part is taken from the germline J gene. V shed 6 bases, J shed 6 bases, and the junction held 13 bases outside the gene matches. The CDR3 sequence is 15 residues long. Germline assignment: CDR1 LNHDA and CDR2 SQIVND (reference sequence).

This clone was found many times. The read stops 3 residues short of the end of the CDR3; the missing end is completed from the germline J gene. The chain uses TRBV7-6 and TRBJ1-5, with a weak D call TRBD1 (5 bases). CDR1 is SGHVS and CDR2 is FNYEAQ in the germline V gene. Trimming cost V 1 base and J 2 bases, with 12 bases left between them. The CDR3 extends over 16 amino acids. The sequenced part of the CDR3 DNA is TGTGCCAGCAGCTTAGTGGGGGGAAAGGGCAATCAGCCC. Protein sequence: CASSLVGGKGNQP. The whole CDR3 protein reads CASSLVGGKGNQPQHF.

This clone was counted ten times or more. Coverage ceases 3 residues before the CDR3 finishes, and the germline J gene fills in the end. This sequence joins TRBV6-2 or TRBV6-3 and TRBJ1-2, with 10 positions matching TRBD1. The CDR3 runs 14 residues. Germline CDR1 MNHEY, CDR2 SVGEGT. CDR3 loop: CASRRQGATVGYTF. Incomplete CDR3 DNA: TGTGCCAGCAGACGACAGGGGGCTACGGTGGGC.

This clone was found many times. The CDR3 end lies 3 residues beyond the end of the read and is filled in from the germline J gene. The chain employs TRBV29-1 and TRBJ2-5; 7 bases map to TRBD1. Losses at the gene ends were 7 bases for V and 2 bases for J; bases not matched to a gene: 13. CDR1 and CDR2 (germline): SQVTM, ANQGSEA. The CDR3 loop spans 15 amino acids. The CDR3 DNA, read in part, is TGCAGCGCCCTTGACAGGGTATATCATCAAGAGACC. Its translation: CSALDRVYHQET. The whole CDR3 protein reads CSALDRVYHQETQYF.

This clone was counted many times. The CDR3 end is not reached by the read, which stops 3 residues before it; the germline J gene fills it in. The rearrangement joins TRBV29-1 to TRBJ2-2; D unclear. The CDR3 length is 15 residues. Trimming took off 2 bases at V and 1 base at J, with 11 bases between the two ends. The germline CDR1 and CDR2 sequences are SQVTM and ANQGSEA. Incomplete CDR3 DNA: TGCAGCGTTGAACTGGTACAGAGGAACACCGGGGAG. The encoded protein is CSVELVQRNTGE. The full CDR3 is CSVELVQRNTGELFF.

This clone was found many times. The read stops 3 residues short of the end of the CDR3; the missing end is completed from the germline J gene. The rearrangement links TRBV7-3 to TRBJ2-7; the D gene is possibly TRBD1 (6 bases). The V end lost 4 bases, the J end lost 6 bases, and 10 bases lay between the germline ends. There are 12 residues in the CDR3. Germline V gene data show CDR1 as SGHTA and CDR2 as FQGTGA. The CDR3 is CASSYRGGEQYF. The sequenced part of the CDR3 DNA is TGTGCCAGCAGCTATCGAGGGGGCGAG.

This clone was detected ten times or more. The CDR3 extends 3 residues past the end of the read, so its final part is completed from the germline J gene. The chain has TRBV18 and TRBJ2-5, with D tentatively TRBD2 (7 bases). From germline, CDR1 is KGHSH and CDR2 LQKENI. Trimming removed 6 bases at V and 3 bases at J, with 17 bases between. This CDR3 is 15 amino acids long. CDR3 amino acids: CASSIFGGGEETQYF. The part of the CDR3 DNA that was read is TGTGCCAGCTCCATATTCGGCGGGGGCGAAGAGACC.

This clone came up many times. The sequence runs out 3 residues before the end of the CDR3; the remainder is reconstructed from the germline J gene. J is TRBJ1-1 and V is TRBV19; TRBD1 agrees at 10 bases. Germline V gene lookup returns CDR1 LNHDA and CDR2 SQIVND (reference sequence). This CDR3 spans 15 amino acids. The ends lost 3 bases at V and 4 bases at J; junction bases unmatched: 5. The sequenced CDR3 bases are TGTGCCAGTAGTATTTCGACAGGGGGCCTCACTGAA. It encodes CASSISTGGLTE. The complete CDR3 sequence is CASSISTGGLTEAFF.

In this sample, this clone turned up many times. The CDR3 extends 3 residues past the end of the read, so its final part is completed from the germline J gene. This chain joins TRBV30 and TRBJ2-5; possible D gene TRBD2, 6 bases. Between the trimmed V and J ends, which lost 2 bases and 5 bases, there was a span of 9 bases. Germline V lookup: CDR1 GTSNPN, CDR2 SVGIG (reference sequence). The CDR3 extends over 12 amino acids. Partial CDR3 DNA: TGTGCCTGGAGTTCGAGCGGGGAGACC. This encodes CAWSSSGET. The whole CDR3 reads CAWSSSGETQYF.

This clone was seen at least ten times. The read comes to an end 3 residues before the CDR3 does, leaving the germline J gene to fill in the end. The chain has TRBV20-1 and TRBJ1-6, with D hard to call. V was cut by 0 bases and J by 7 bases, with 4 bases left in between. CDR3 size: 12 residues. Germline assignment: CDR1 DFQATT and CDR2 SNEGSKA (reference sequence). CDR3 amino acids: CSARETNSPLHF. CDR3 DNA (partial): TGCAGTGCTAGAGAAACAAATTCACCC.

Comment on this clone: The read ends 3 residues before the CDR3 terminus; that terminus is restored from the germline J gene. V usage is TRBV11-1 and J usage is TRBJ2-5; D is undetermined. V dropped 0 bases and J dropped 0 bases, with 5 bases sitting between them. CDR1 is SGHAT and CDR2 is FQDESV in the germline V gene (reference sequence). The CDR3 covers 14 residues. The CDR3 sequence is CASSLADNQETQYF. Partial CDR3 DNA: TGTGCCAGCAGCTTAGCTGACAACCAAGAGACC.

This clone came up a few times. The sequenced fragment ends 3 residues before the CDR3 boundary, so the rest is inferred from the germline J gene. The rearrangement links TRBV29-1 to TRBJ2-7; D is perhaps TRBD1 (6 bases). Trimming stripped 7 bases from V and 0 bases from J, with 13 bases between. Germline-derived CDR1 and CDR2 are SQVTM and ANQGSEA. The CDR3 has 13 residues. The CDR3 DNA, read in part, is TGCAGCGCGCTCCGGGACACCTCCTACGAG. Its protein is CSALRDTSYE. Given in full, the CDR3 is CSALRDTSYEQYF.